Listed here are 25 T cell receptor beta chains from one sample, sequenced in a study of tumor and adjacent non-tumor tissue in lung cancer. The library came from three nested PCR rounds adapted from ARM-PCR protocols. TCRdb fed the multiplex PCR reads into MiXCR, producing one record per CDR3 protein. The sample yields some 100,000 distinct CDR3 sequences, approximately 60% seen once. This sample's RNA came from whole unsorted tissue. The normal lung tissue was taken more than 3 cm from the tumor edge. Sequencing used distant non-tumor lung tissue. These receptors were obtained from a man aged 25 to 40 with non-small cell lung cancer.

Details on this clonotype: Given the absence of the conserved phenylalanine or tryptophan at the CDR3 end, a read error is likely. The chain combines TRBV11-2 with TRBJ1-1; D gene unclear. The CDR3 loop spans 12 amino acids. CDR1 and CDR2 from the germline V gene are SGHAT and FQNNGV. The CDR3 spells CASSLNPTEAFL. The CDR3 region has the DNA TGCGCCAGCAGCTTAAATCCCACTGAAGCTTTCTTA.

A word on this clonotype: This may come from a read error, since a much larger clone is one base off. The chain uses TRBV4-1 and TRBJ2-1; D gene unclear. CDR3 size: 16 residues. Germline CDR1 is MGHRA and CDR2 is YSYEKL. The CDR3 nucleotides are TGCACCAGCAGCCAAGAACCTCGGAGCTCCTACAATGAGCAGTTCTTC. Its protein is CTSSQEPRSSYNEQFF.

In regard to this clonotype: One base away lies a much larger clone, so this may be a sequencing read error. J is TRBJ1-4 and V is TRBV7-9; 10 positions agree with TRBD1. Germline V gives CDR1 SEHNR, CDR2 FQNEAQ (reference sequence). With 5 bases clipped from V and 6 bases from J, the junction kept 6 bases outside the gene matches. CDR3 size: 15 residues. Here the CDR3 DNA reads TGTGCCAGCAGCCACCGTGGACAGGGGGATGAAAAACTGTTTTTT. Translated: CASSHRGQGDEKLFF. Complete variable domain (other parts from reference TRBV7-9 and TRBJ1-4): DTGVSQNPRHKITKRGQNVTFRCDPISEHNRLYWYRQTLGQGPEFLTYFQNEAQLEKSRLLSDRFSAERPKGSFSTLEIQRTEQGDSAMYLCASSHRGQGDEKLFFGSGTQLSVL.

Of note for this clonotype: A read error may be the cause here, since a much bigger clone is one base away. This chain joins TRBV10-3 and TRBJ1-5; 7 bases align to TRBD1. The trim removed 9 bases at V and 8 bases at J, leaving 10 bases unmatched. The CDR3 runs to 13 residues. From germline, CDR1 is ENHRY and CDR2 SYGVKD. CDR3 in DNA: TGTGCCATTACAGGGGAGAGGGATGAGCCCCAGCATTTT. Translating gives CAITGERDEPQHF.

Of note for this clonotype: At one boundary the junction diverges from the germline segment, which might be a read error. The chain joins TRBV6-6 to TRBJ1-5, with D unresolved. Germline V lookup: CDR1 MNHNY, CDR2 SVGAGI (reference sequence). The CDR3 consists of 17 residues. The DNA for the CDR3 is TGTGCCAGCAGACACGGTCCTCAACTGAGGAGCAATCAGCTCCAGCATTTT. This encodes CASRHGPQLRSNQLQHF.

Worth noting for this clonotype: This may be a read error, as it is one base from a much larger clone. Since the CDR3 does not end with the conserved phenylalanine or tryptophan, this likely comes from a read error. V and J are TRBV5-6 and TRBJ2-7, with D hard to call. CDR3 length: 13 amino acids. From germline, CDR1 is SGHDT and CDR2 YYEEEE. Trimming cost V 4 bases and J 8 bases, with 16 bases left between them. The CDR3: CASSPGLPLQQYY. As DNA, the CDR3 is TGTGCCAGCAGCCCTGGGCTTCCTCTGCAGCAGTACTAC.

In regard to this clonotype: One end of the junction is discordant with germline, which a read error may explain. The V call is TRBV20-1, the J call TRBJ2-5; the match to TRBD2 covers 13 bases. Germline V CDR1 and CDR2: DFQATT, SNEGSKA (reference sequence). This CDR3 is built from 17 residues. The CDR3 DNA sequence: TGCGGTGCTATAACGGGACTAGCGGGAAAATTTCAAGAGACCCAGTACTTC. Translation gives CGAITGLAGKFQETQYF.

CDR3 amino acids: CASNIGRGQGSDYTF. CDR3 DNA: TGTGCCAGCAATATAGGGAGGGGACAGGGGTCTGACTACACCTTC. The rearrangement links TRBV6-5 to TRBJ1-2; 10 positions match TRBD1. V lost 7 bases and J lost 10; bases outside the gene matches: 15. CDR1 is MNHEY, CDR2 SVGAGI, per germline. The CDR3 totals 15 residues.

Only a few counts were recorded for this clonotype. The rearrangement uses TRBV5-1 and TRBJ2-7; D remains ambiguous. The germline V and J ends were trimmed by 3 bases and 4 bases, with 8 bases remaining between them. The CDR3 spans 12 residues. Germline V gene data show CDR1 as SGHRS and CDR2 as YFSETQ. This CDR3 reads CASSSTPYEQYF. The CDR3 coding sequence is TGCGCCAGCAGCTCCACCCCGTACGAGCAGTACTTC.

Concerning this clonotype itself: One junction end does not reproduce the germline sequence, and a read error may be involved. The J gene is TRBJ2-7, the V gene TRBV4-1; tentative D call: TRBD1 (6 bases). This CDR3 has 16 amino acids. Germline CDR1 and CDR2: MGHRA and YSYEKL. CDR3: CASSQDGMGQTYEQYF. The CDR3 DNA follows: TGCGCCAGCAGCCAAGATGGGATGGGACAAACCTACGAACAGTACTTC.

V is TRBV4-1 and J is TRBJ2-7, with unresolved D. With 10 bases removed from V and 1 base from J, the gap between germline ends came to 17 bases. Per germline, CDR1 MGHRA and CDR2 YSYEKL. The CDR3 is 14 residues long. The CDR3 region is CAISQVWFSYEQYF. CDR3 DNA sequence: TGCGCCATTAGCCAAGTCTGGTTTTCCTACGAGCAGTACTTC.

The gene calls are TRBV20-1 and TRBJ2-3; possibly TRBD1 for D (6 bases). This CDR3 contains 15 residues. The germline CDR1 and CDR2 sequences are DFQATT and SNEGSKA (reference sequence). Trimming cost V 7 bases and J 2 bases, with 19 bases left between them. DNA of the CDR3: TGCAGTGTTGAGGTCAGGGGCCTGAACACAGATACGCAGTATTTT. Its translation: CSVEVRGLNTDTQYF.

About this clonotype itself: A junction boundary mismatches the germline segment, possibly from a read error. The J gene is TRBJ2-7, the V gene TRBV11-2; 9 nucleotides line up with TRBD1. Germline V gene sequence: CDR1 SGHAT, CDR2 FQNNGV. The CDR3 runs 15 residues. As DNA, the CDR3 is TGTGCCAACAGCATACCTGGACAGGGGTCCTACGAACAGTACTTC. Its protein product is CANSIPGQGSYEQYF.

For this clonotype: A read error may produce the germline difference seen at one junction end. The rearrangement uses TRBV6-2 or TRBV6-3 and TRBJ2-3; D could derive from TRBD1 or TRBD2 (5 bases each). The CDR3 has 13 residues. In germline, CDR1 is MNHEY, CDR2 SVGEGT. The CDR3 sequence: CASSLQEVDTEYF. The DNA for the CDR3 is TGTGCCAGCAGCTTACAGGAGGTAGATACGGAGTATTTT.

About this clonotype: One end of the junction varies from germline; a read error may be responsible. The gene calls are TRBV29-1 and TRBJ2-2; D may be TRBD2 (6 bases). The V gene's germline CDR1 is SQVTM and CDR2 ANQGSEA. This CDR3 is built from 15 residues. CDR3 nucleotide sequence: TGCAGTGTTGAAACTAGCAGGAGAAAAACCGGGGAGCTGTTATTT. Its translation: CSVETSRRKTGELLF.

This clonotype appeared many times. This rearrangement joins TRBV10-3 to TRBJ2-3, with a possible D match to TRBD1 (6 bases). Germline V gene sequence: CDR1 ENHRY, CDR2 SYGVKD. The CDR3 runs 14 residues. V was cut by 7 bases and J by 4 bases, with 15 bases left in between. In DNA, the CDR3 is TGTGCCATCACACTAGAGGGGGTCGCAGATACGCAGTATTTT. Its protein product is CAITLEGVADTQYF.

Notes on this clonotype: At one end, the junction sequence differs from germline, possibly due to a read error. The chain uses TRBV10-2 and TRBJ2-1; 10 bases are shared with TRBD2. The germline CDR1 and CDR2 sequences are WSHSY and SAAADI. The CDR3 contains 13 residues. CDR3 in amino acids: CASDSGGRYEQFF. CDR3 nucleotides: TGCGCCAGCGATAGCGGGGGGAGGTATGAACAGTTCTTC.

Points on this clonotype: The junction does not match germline at one end; this may be a read error. V is TRBV6-1 and J is TRBJ1-1, with D possibly matching TRBD1 (6 bases). This CDR3 contains 14 residues. The germline V gene has CDR1 MNHNS and CDR2 SASEGT. The CDR3 nucleotides are TGTGTCAGCTCACTGCGTCAGGTAGGGGGTGAAGCTTTCTTT. Translated, it gives CVSSLRQVGGEAFF.

Details on this clonotype: This may come from a read error, since a much larger clone is one base off. This chain links TRBV12-3 or TRBV12-4 with TRBJ2-1, with D possibly matching TRBD2 (5 bases). Trimming removed 5 bases at V and 3 bases at J, with 8 bases between. CDR3 length equals 13 residues. The CDR3 DNA reads as TGTGCCAGCAGTCTTACTAGCTACAATGAGCAGTTCTTC. Translated: CASSLTSYNEQFF.

As to this clonotype: A much larger clone differs from this one at a single base, so this may be a read error. Because the CDR3 is missing its conserved closing phenylalanine or tryptophan, this is likely a read error. This chain links TRBV4-1 with TRBJ1-3; D is unresolved. CDR3 length equals 15 residues. Per germline, CDR1 MGHRA and CDR2 YSYEKL. Deletions cut 1 base from V and 2 bases from J, with 9 bases between. In DNA form, the CDR3 reads TGCGCCAGCAGCCAAGGGTCTAACCCTGGAAACACCATATATTCT. Amino acid sequence: CASSQGSNPGNTIYS.

To note about this clonotype: A much larger clone sits a single nucleotide away, making a read error possible. The gene calls are TRBV6-1 and TRBJ1-1; no firm D call. Germline CDR1 and CDR2: MNHNS and SASEGT. The CDR3 loop spans 16 amino acids. Trimming stripped 0 bases from V and 0 bases from J, with 11 bases between. This CDR3 is CASSEAFGALNTEAFF. DNA of the CDR3: TGTGCCAGCAGTGAAGCGTTTGGCGCTCTGAACACTGAAGCTTTCTTT.

About this clonotype itself: A read error may produce the germline difference seen at one junction end. The chain combines TRBV6-5 with TRBJ1-1, with D unclear. The length of the CDR3 is 14 residues. Germline V gene data show CDR1 as MNHEY and CDR2 as SVGAGI. This chain's CDR3 is CASLISQASIEAFF. The CDR3 region has the DNA TGTGCCAGCCTAATATCGCAGGCGAGCATTGAAGCATTCTTT.

For this clonotype: One end of the junction is discordant with germline, which a read error may explain. This chain links TRBV5-5 with TRBJ2-7, with D hard to call. The V gene's germline CDR1 is SGHKS and CDR2 YYEKEE (reference sequence). The CDR3 length is 15 residues. For the CDR3, the DNA is TGTGCCAGCAGCTTGGGCTCATACAGCTTCTACGAGCCGTACTTC. Translated, it gives CASSLGSYSFYEPYF.

A word on this clonotype: No conserved phenylalanine or tryptophan is present at the end of the CDR3, so a read error is the likely explanation. The chain recombines TRBV6-5 with TRBJ1-1; tentatively, D is TRBD1 (6 bases). Germline V CDR1 and CDR2: MNHEY, SVGAGI. The CDR3 extends over 14 amino acids. The CDR3 DNA reads as TGTGCCAGCACTCAGTCCGGTGGGGACACTCAAGCTTTCTTA. It yields the protein CASTQSGGDTQAFL.

This clonotype was picked up one time. This may be a read error, as it is one base from a much larger clone. The chain carries TRBV6-5 and TRBJ2-7; 11 bases are a match to TRBD1. Germline V gene lookup returns CDR1 MNHEY and CDR2 SVGAGI. This CDR3 is 15 amino acids long. V shed 5 bases, J shed 4 bases, and the junction held 7 bases outside the gene matches. The CDR3 coding sequence is TGTGCCAGCAGTGACCGGGACAGGGGGAGATACGAGCAGTACTTC. The encoded protein is CASSDRDRGRYEQYF.